These T cell receptor beta chains were read from a single sample in a study of T cells after yellow fever vaccination. TCRdb called the 5' RACE reads again in MiXCR, with one record for every CDR3 protein. The sample consists of 150,000 to 200,000 distinct CDR3 sequences, approximately 11% of them appearing once. This specimen was CD8+ T cells sorted from PBMCs, taken 15 days after the yellow fever booster vaccination. The receptors derive from a man aged 18-30 years who received the YFV17D yellow fever vaccine. The CDR3 runs from the conserved cysteine through the conserved F or W. The order of the fields is clone size, V gene, D gene, J gene, CDR3 protein, CDR3 DNA. D genes are given only for firm matches. Where a row states a size, it is once, few, many or the class of an expanded clone; other rows omit it.

>few|TRBV7-9|-|TRBJ1-1
CASSYNLGTEAFF
TGTGCCAGCAGCTACAACTTGGGCACTGAAGCTTTCTTT
>-|TRBV4-3|TRBD1|TRBJ1-5
CASSQDRSDQPQHF
TGCGCCAGCAGCCAGGACAGGTCGGATCAGCCCCAGCATTTT
>few|TRBV7-6|-|TRBJ2-5
CASRKGPTGLTQETQYF
TGTGCCAGCAGAAAAGGACCCACTGGCCTAACGCAAGAGACCCAGTACTTC
>few|TRBV6-2/TRBV6-3|TRBD2|TRBJ2-5
CASSWTSDPETQYF
TGTGCCAGCAGTTGGACTAGCGATCCGGAGACCCAGTACTTC
>few|TRBV4-2|TRBD2|TRBJ2-2
CASTRSGVLNTGELFF
TGTGCCAGCACCCGAAGCGGGGTCCTGAACACCGGGGAGCTGTTTTTT
>-|TRBV27|-|TRBJ1-1
CATSFFRVREYTEAFF
TGTGCCACCAGTTTTTTCCGCGTCAGGGAGTACACTGAAGCTTTCTTT
>-|TRBV6-2/TRBV6-3|-|TRBJ1-3
CASSHARRNTIYF
TGTGCCAGCAGCCACGCGAGGAGAAACACCATATATTTT
>-|TRBV12-3/TRBV12-4|-|TRBJ2-1
CASIPGTKGQFF
TGTGCCAGCATCCCAGGGACAAAGGGGCAGTTCTTC
>-|TRBV7-9|-|TRBJ2-5
CASSWDGETQYF
TGTGCCAGCAGCTGGGACGGGGAGACCCAGTACTTC
>once|TRBV5-4|TRBD1|TRBJ2-2
CASSNPTGADTGELFF
TGTGCCAGCAGCAACCCGACAGGGGCGGACACCGGGGAGCTGTTTTTT
>-|TRBV9|TRBD2|TRBJ2-5
CASSVFGTKGETQYF
TGTGCCAGCAGCGTATTCGGGACTAAAGGGGAGACCCAGTACTTC
>few|TRBV12-3/TRBV12-4|TRBD1|TRBJ2-7
CASSDGTGGYEQYF
TGTGCCAGCAGCGACGGGACAGGGGGCTACGAGCAGTACTTC
>-|TRBV7-9|TRBD1|TRBJ1-1
CASSPLTGGTEAFF
TGTGCCAGCAGCCCGCTGACAGGGGGCACTGAAGCTTTCTTT
>-|TRBV6-5|TRBD1|TRBJ2-2
CASSDRQGAANTGELFF
TGTGCCAGCAGTGATCGCCAGGGGGCTGCGAACACCGGGGAGCTGTTTTTT
>few|TRBV6-2/TRBV6-3|TRBD1|TRBJ2-7
CASSPIPRDRDSYEQYF
TGTGCCAGCAGCCCTATTCCCCGGGACAGGGACTCCTACGAGCAGTACTTC
>few|TRBV4-2|-|TRBJ1-1
CASSEGPTVNTEAFF
TGTGCCAGCAGCGAAGGGCCCACAGTGAACACTGAAGCTTTCTTT
>-|TRBV2|-|TRBJ1-2
CASSEAPRGNYGYTF
TGTGCCAGCAGTGAAGCTCCCCGGGGCAACTATGGCTACACCTTC
>many|TRBV5-1|-|TRBJ2-1
CASSLLGNEQFF
TGCGCCAGCAGCTTGTTGGGGAATGAGCAGTTCTTC
>-|TRBV7-9|TRBD2|TRBJ2-1
CASSPPTSVYNEQFF
TGTGCCAGCAGCCCCCCGACTAGCGTATACAATGAGCAGTTCTTC
>few|TRBV7-2|TRBD1|TRBJ2-1
CASSSPGQGNNEQFF
TGTGCCAGCAGCTCCCCGGGACAGGGGAACAATGAGCAGTTCTTC
>few|TRBV4-2|-|TRBJ2-5
CASSQDYPSQETQYF
TGTGCCAGCAGCCAAGATTACCCAAGCCAAGAGACCCAGTACTTC
>many|TRBV6-2/TRBV6-3|-|TRBJ1-5
CASSYSSDSLWSNQPQHF
TGTGCCAGCAGTTACTCGTCGGACAGCCTCTGGAGCAATCAGCCCCAGCATTTT
>-|TRBV11-2|-|TRBJ1-1
CASSLGRRGNTEAFF
TGTGCCAGCAGCTTAGGGAGGAGGGGAAACACTGAAGCTTTCTTT
>-|TRBV12-5|-|TRBJ2-5
CASREKETQYF
TGTGCTAGCCGGGAAAAGGAGACCCAGTACTTC
>few|TRBV7-6|-|TRBJ2-7
CASSLVVAGEQYF
TGTGCCAGCAGCTTAGTTGTAGCAGGCGAGCAGTACTTC
>few|TRBV6-6|-|TRBJ1-2
CASSYVLSGASYGYTF
TGTGCCAGCAGTTACGTTCTTTCAGGGGCGAGCTATGGCTACACCTTC
>-|TRBV6-2/TRBV6-3|-|TRBJ2-7
CASSSRGGYEQYF
TGTGCCAGCAGTTCAAGGGGAGGTTACGAGCAGTACTTC
>-|TRBV5-5|-|TRBJ2-7
CASSLEAMTSYEQYF
TGTGCCAGCAGCTTGGAGGCGATGACCTCCTACGAGCAGTACTTC
>few|TRBV7-9|-|TRBJ1-1
CASSFSDTEAFF
TGTGCCAGCAGCTTCTCTGACACTGAAGCTTTCTTT
>-|TRBV6-5|TRBD2|TRBJ2-5
CASSSRAGIDQETQYF
TGTGCCAGCAGTTCTAGAGCGGGGATAGATCAAGAGACCCAGTACTTC
>-|TRBV27|TRBD1|TRBJ2-7
CASSYRGQGYEQYF
TGTGCCAGCAGTTACCGGGGACAGGGATACGAGCAGTACTTC
>-|TRBV4-1|-|TRBJ1-4
CASVLEIGWNEKLFF
TGCGCCAGCGTACTCGAGATCGGGTGGAATGAAAAACTGTTTTTT
>few|TRBV7-9|TRBD1|TRBJ2-7
CASSIGQGILYEQYF
TGTGCCAGCAGCATCGGACAGGGAATCCTCTACGAGCAGTACTTC
>-|TRBV4-3|-|TRBJ2-1
CASSPWATVNEQFF
TGCGCCAGCAGCCCATGGGCCACCGTCAATGAGCAGTTCTTC
>few|TRBV12-3/TRBV12-4|-|TRBJ2-7
CASSLGSPEQYF
TGTGCCAGCAGTTTAGGAAGCCCCGAGCAGTACTTC
>few|TRBV27|-|TRBJ1-4
CASSPGAQAGEKLFF
TGTGCCAGCAGTCCCGGGGCTCAGGCGGGGGAAAAACTGTTTTTT
>few|TRBV5-5|-|TRBJ1-2
CASTPTPGRSIYGYTF
TGTGCCAGCACCCCTACCCCGGGACGCAGCATTTATGGCTACACCTTC